This T cell receptor beta chain was sequenced during a study of shared clonotypes between healthy human individuals. The study's findings and limits: Unshared clonotypes carried lower generation probabilities than those common to all four donors. Richness estimates generally favored naive over memory subsets. Sorted-subset sequencing was shown by rarefaction to be incomplete despite large depth.

CDR3 length: 15 residues. The germline V and J ends were trimmed by 8 bases and 0 bases, with 13 bases remaining between them. Germline CDR1 MNHEY, CDR2 SMNVEV (reference sequence). Comment on this clone: Its antigen is still unknown.

The data were produced by immunoSEQ multiplex PCR, yet TCRdb's version contains in-frame clones alone and is incomplete. The data show about a million clones, with roughly 77% seen just once and approximately 0.95% held by the top ten. Among the donors, all were Caucasian adults who lived in Nashville, Tennessee. The material sequenced was memory CD4+ T cells from PBMCs. Described subset: CD45RA-negative fraction. V usage is TRBV27 and J usage is TRBJ1-4; D not certain. The origin of this receptor is a man aged 18 to 29 in good health. Some clones in this sample may be carry-over from other donors' samples. CDR3 DNA: TGTGCCAGCCGGCGGGATCTACCAACTAATGAAAAACTGTTTTTT. It specifies CASRRDLPTNEKLFF.